This T cell receptor (beta chain) was obtained from a study of CXCR3-negative and CXCR3-positive naive CD8 T cells. Points from the study as a whole: CXCR3-positive naive cells carried more hydrophobic TRB CDR3s than CXCR3-negative naive cells did. Naive subsets were similarly diverse, while memory CD8+ repertoires were much less diverse.

The CDR3 is made up of 15 amino acids. All CD8+ T cell subsets were sorted in triplicate at over 250,000 cells each. Naive CD8+ T cells displayed a CD45RO-CCR7+CD27+CD95- phenotype. Comments on this clonotype: Its target is not known.

UMI-tagged TRB cDNA libraries were built via 5' RACE. TCRdb reanalyzed the 5' RACE reads, giving one entry per CDR3 protein sequence and no DNA. The sample data list around 50,000 distinct CDR3 sequences. The sequence came from a human donor in good health. Some clones in this sample may be carry-over from other donors' samples. The sequenced sample consisted of naive CXCR3+ CD8+ T cells from blood. The sample's subset: CD45RO-CCR7+CD27+CD95- naive CD8+ T cells expressing CXCR3 (TNR3+). The rearrangement uses TRBV12-3 or TRBV12-4 and TRBJ2-7; there is no DNA to check the TCRdb D call of TRBD2. CDR3 loop: CASSFRLGQHYEQYF.